This TCR beta chain was sequenced in a study of blood T cell repertoires in COVID-19. About the research overall: Donors in the United States, Italy and Spain gave samples during acute or convalescent COVID-19.

Assay used: immunoSEQ multiplex PCR; TCRdb lists only in-frame clones, some missing. The sample contains about 200,000 clones, approximately 86% of which appear only once. The sequenced sample was PBMCs or T cells enriched from blood (not recorded which). The clonotype was recovered from a woman aged 40 to 55 with acute COVID-19.

This CDR3 reads CASSPTRTHEQYF. CDR3 bases: TGTGCCAGCTCACCAACCCGTACTCACGAGCAGTACTTC. The genes are TRBV18 and TRBJ2-7; D gene uncertain. The CDR3 length is 13 residues. V shed 2 bases and J shed 5 bases, with 10 bases lying between them. The germline CDR1 and CDR2 sequences are KGHSH and LQKENI.